These 27 T cell receptor beta chains share one sample of origin, sequenced in a study of regulatory T cells in long-lasting Graves disease (dated by TCRdb to the early 2020s). The receptor library was made with multiplex PCR. TCRdb shows the sequencer as Illumina HiSeq 4000. CDR3 regions were amplified by Arm-PCR with iRepertoire HTBI primers to construct TCR beta libraries. Clones were called with MiXCR by TCRdb after fastp trimmed the public reads at Q25, and only in-frame beta chains were retained. Each CDR3 protein appears once, grouped with its most common genes and DNA. A total of 400,000 to 500,000 distinct CDR3 sequences appear in this sample, roughly 17% of them only once. The ten largest make up 20% to 25% of the sample. According to the study, the label for this sample's time point signals: newly diagnosed GD, antithyroid drugs for less than 3 months. For both TCR sequencing and RNA sequencing, RNA was extracted from PBMCs in TRIzol.

The same specimen was also included in a second study, on T cells in Graves' hyperthyroidism and ophthalmopathy.

The starting material was peripheral blood mononuclear cells (PBMCs), obtained at new diagnosis, from a patient treated with antithyroid drugs. Receptors originate from a woman aged 18-30 years with Graves disease. Donor details come from another sample of the same person, matched by shared clones.

In regard to this clonotype: A read error is possible here, since a much larger clone lies one base away. The chain links TRBV7-2 to TRBJ1-2; D not certain. V gave up 6 bases and J gave up 4 bases, with 12 bases separating them. CDR1 is SGHTA and CDR2 is FQGNSA in the germline V gene. The CDR3 sequence is 13 residues long. In DNA form, the CDR3 reads TGTACCAGCAGACCGGACGGGTTCTATGGCTACACCTTC. Protein product: CTSRPDGFYGYTF.

This CDR3 reads CAWSNLGASGNTIYF. The CDR3 DNA reads as TGTGCCTGGAGTAACCTTGGGGCGTCTGGAAACACCATATATTTT. The chain joins TRBV30 to TRBJ1-3, with D perhaps matching TRBD1 (5 bases). Germline V lookup: CDR1 GTSNPN, CDR2 SVGIG (reference sequence). Deletions cut 2 bases from V and 1 base from J, with 12 bases between. CDR3 length: 15 amino acids. Supplemented by reference TRBV30 and TRBJ1-3, the full variable domain reads SQTIHQWPATLVQPVGSPLSLECTVEGTSNPNLYWYRQAAGRGLQLLFYSVGIGQISSEVPQNLSASRPQDRQFILSSKKLLLSDSGFYLCAWSNLGASGNTIYFGEGSWLTVV.

This clonotype was observed a few times. The chain links TRBV5-1 to TRBJ2-4; 11 positions agree with TRBD2. Looked up from germline, CDR1 is SGHRS and CDR2 is YFSETQ. This CDR3 contains 14 residues. J was trimmed by 9 bases and V by 5 bases; bases with no gene match: 7. Here the CDR3 reads CASRDEGTSGIQYF. The CDR3 nucleotides are TGCGCCAGCAGAGATGAGGGGACTAGCGGCATTCAGTACTTC.

This clonotype came up many times. This sequence joins TRBV7-8 and TRBJ2-5; D uncertain. The CDR3 is 16 residues long. The germline CDR1 and CDR2 sequences are SGHVS and FQNEAQ. The germline V and J ends were trimmed by 1 base and 7 bases, with 19 bases remaining between them. The CDR3 spells CASSLVAGSEVGTQYF. CDR3 sequence (DNA): TGTGCCAGCAGCTTAGTTGCTGGATCCGAGGTTGGGACCCAGTACTTC.

Many counts were recorded for this clonotype. The chain joins TRBV28 to TRBJ2-7; D possibly matches TRBD1 or TRBD2 (5 bases each). The CDR3 spans 17 residues. The germline V and J ends were trimmed by 6 bases and 1 base, with 22 bases remaining between them. The V gene's germline CDR1 is MDHEN and CDR2 SYDVKM. The CDR3 region is CASRRSVGGDLSYEQYF. Here the CDR3 DNA reads TGTGCCAGCAGGCGTTCGGTTGGGGGAGACCTGTCCTACGAGCAGTACTTC.

This clonotype was recorded at least ten times. The rearrangement joins TRBV5-5 to TRBJ1-1; 10 nucleotides align to TRBD1. V trimming: 3 bases; J trimming: 1 base; junction bases outside the gene matches: 3. The CDR3 covers 15 residues. Germline values: CDR1 SGHKS, CDR2 YYEKEE (reference sequence). The CDR3 coding sequence is TGTGCCAGCAGCTCCAGACAGGGGGCGAACACTGAAGCTTTCTTT. Protein sequence: CASSSRQGANTEAFF.

This clonotype showed up many times. The rearrangement joins TRBV28 to TRBJ2-7; D uncertain. The CDR3 covers 14 residues. Trimming took off 2 bases at V and 3 bases at J, with 11 bases between the two ends. Per the germline V gene, CDR1 is MDHEN and CDR2 is SYDVKM. CDR3 protein: CASSLSPAIYEQYF. The CDR3 DNA follows: TGTGCCAGCAGTTTAAGTCCAGCCATCTACGAGCAGTACTTC. The full variable domain, with the rest looked up from reference TRBV28 and TRBJ2-7, is DVKVTQSSRYLVKRTGEKVFLECVQDMDHENMFWYRQDPGLGLRLIYFSYDVKMKEKGDIPEGYSVSREKKERFSLILESASTNQTSMYLCASSLSPAIYEQYFGPGTRLTVT.

This clonotype was detected many times. This chain links TRBV3-1 with TRBJ2-7; TRBD1 aligns across 7 bases. V dropped 4 bases and J dropped 3; count of bases not matched to a gene: 15. CDR3 length: 17 amino acids. CDR1 is LGHDT, CDR2 YNNKEL, per germline (reference sequence). CDR3 residues: CASSPGPTGLKYYEQYF. CDR3 nucleotide sequence: TGTGCCAGCAGCCCCGGGCCGACAGGGCTGAAATACTACGAGCAGTACTTC.

This clonotype appeared a few times. This rearrangement joins TRBV29-1 to TRBJ2-1; D is possibly TRBD2 (6 bases). Looked up from germline, CDR1 is SQVTM and CDR2 is ANQGSEA. CDR3 size: 15 residues. The V and J ends lost 1 base and 2 bases respectively, with 12 bases between them. The CDR3, as DNA: TGCAGCGTTGAAGGATTTAGCGGAGCCTACAATGAGCAGTTCTTC. It is translated as CSVEGFSGAYNEQFF.

The chain has TRBV2 and TRBJ2-7; no clear D. Germline V lookup: CDR1 SNHLY, CDR2 FYNNEI. The V end was cut by 3 bases, the J end by 10 bases, with 10 bases between. The CDR3 runs 11 residues. The CDR3 DNA reads as TGTGCCAGCAGTGAGAACCTAGTTCAGTACTTC. Encoded protein: CASSENLVQYF.

This clonotype was detected many times. The chain combines TRBV30 with TRBJ2-3; TRBD2 might be the D (6 bases). V was shortened by 4 bases and J by 6 bases, with 17 bases between the two germline ends. Per the germline V gene, CDR1 is GTSNPN and CDR2 is SVGIG (reference sequence). The CDR3 contains 14 residues. This CDR3 is CAWIWRGSMDTQYF. The CDR3 nucleotides are TGTGCCTGGATCTGGCGGGGTTCGATGGATACGCAGTATTTT.

The gene calls are TRBV5-1 and TRBJ2-7; D is perhaps TRBD1 (6 bases). Per the germline V gene, CDR1 is SGHRS and CDR2 is YFSETQ. V was clipped by 1 base and J by 0 bases, with 14 bases between them. This CDR3 is built from 16 residues. For the CDR3, the DNA is TGCGCCAGCAGCTTGAATCCCACAGGGAACTCCTACGAGCAGTACTTC. Translation: CASSLNPTGNSYEQYF.

The V gene is TRBV6-1, the J gene TRBJ1-5, with 8 bases identical to TRBD1. From germline, CDR1 is MNHNS and CDR2 SASEGT. The CDR3 spans 15 residues. The V segment lost 6 bases and the J segment 0 bases; nucleotides outside the gene matches: 4. The CDR3 DNA is TGTGCCAGCAGAACGGACAGGGTTAGCAATCAGCCCCAGCATTTT. This codes for CASRTDRVSNQPQHF.

A word on this clonotype: A much larger clonotype is one base distant, so this may be a read error. The chain employs TRBV7-2 and TRBJ2-7; D remains unclear. This CDR3 region has 16 residues. Germline V gives CDR1 SGHTA, CDR2 FQGNSA. The CDR3 DNA follows: TGTGCCAGCAGCTTAGTTGTCGTGGCGGCGGCCTACGGGCAGTACTTC. Amino acids: CASSLVVVAAAYGQYF.

A remark on this clonotype: A much larger clone lies one base from this, so it may be a read error. The CDR3 DNA follows: TGTGCCAGCAGTGAGCCACTAGCGGGAGGGAATGAGCAGTACTTC. This gives the protein CASSEPLAGGNEQYF. V usage is TRBV6-2 or TRBV6-3 and J usage is TRBJ2-5; 13 bases align to TRBD2. Per the germline V gene, CDR1 is MNHEY and CDR2 is SVGEGT. CDR3 length: 15 amino acids. Trimming removed 5 bases from V and 11 bases from J; junction bases left unmatched: 11.

With respect to this clonotype: Since a much larger clone is just one base distant, this may be a read error. The chain is built from TRBV20-1 and TRBJ2-1, with 9 bases aligning to TRBD2. The J call may be incorrect, as the DNA end agrees better with TRBJ2-7. Germline CDR1 DFQATT, CDR2 SNEGSKA (reference sequence). The CDR3 loop spans 16 amino acids. The CDR3 bases are TGCAGTGCTAGTTCCCGGACTAGCGAATCCTACAATGAGCAGTACTTC. Its protein product is CSASSRTSESYNEQYF.

This clonotype was observed a handful of times. The chain carries TRBV5-1 and TRBJ2-3; D unresolved. Germline V gene sequence: CDR1 SGHRS, CDR2 YFSETQ. The germline V and J ends were trimmed by 4 bases and 2 bases, with 8 bases remaining between them. CDR3 length equals 13 residues. In DNA form, the CDR3 reads TGCGCCAGCAGCGGGGATCTCACAGATACGCAGTATTTT. Translating gives CASSGDLTDTQYF.

V usage is TRBV5-4 and J usage is TRBJ2-5; 7 bases map to TRBD2. The germline gives CDR1 SGHNT, CDR2 YYREEE (reference sequence). The CDR3 has 15 residues. Germline trimming cut 7 bases from V and 3 bases from J; bases unmatched to any gene: 12. CDR3 nucleotide sequence: TGTGCCAGCCCCTATCGCGGGAGCGCCGAAGAGACCCAGTACTTC. This translates into CASPYRGSAEETQYF. The entire variable domain, with the rest obtained from reference TRBV5-4 and TRBJ2-5, is as follows: ETGVTQSPTHLIKTRGQQVTLRCSSQSGHNTVSWYQQALGQGPQFIFQYYREEENGRGNFPPRFSGLQFPNYSSELNVNALELDDSALYLCASPYRGSAEETQYFGPGTRLLVL.

This clonotype has a count of ten or more. This chain connects TRBV29-1 to TRBJ1-2; weak D call: TRBD1 (5 bases). CDR1 and CDR2 from the germline V gene are SQVTM and ANQGSEA. This CDR3 spans 12 amino acids. V was trimmed by 6 bases and J by 8 bases, leaving 16 bases between them. CDR3: CSVPVGGRGYTF. The CDR3 bases are TGCAGCGTCCCTGTTGGGGGACGCGGCTACACCTTC.

This clonotype has at least ten counts. The genes are TRBV28 and TRBJ1-2, with D possibly being TRBD1 (6 bases). The germline V gene encodes CDR1 MDHEN and CDR2 SYDVKM. The CDR3 is 12 residues long. Between the trimmed V and J ends, which lost 6 bases and 4 bases, there was a span of 9 bases. The CDR3 loop is CASSYRAYGYTF. As DNA, the CDR3 is TGTGCCAGCAGCTACAGGGCCTATGGCTACACCTTC.

Many counts were recorded for this clonotype. The chain joins TRBV2 to TRBJ1-2; TRBD1 agrees at 7 bases. CDR1 and CDR2 from the germline V gene are SNHLY and FYNNEI. The CDR3 contains 14 residues. Trimming removed 3 bases from V and 4 bases from J; junction bases left unmatched: 5. The CDR3 DNA sequence: TGTGCCAGCAGTGACCGACAGGGAAGCTATGGCTACACCTTC. Encoded protein: CASSDRQGSYGYTF. Full variable domain (remainder filled in from reference TRBV2 and TRBJ1-2): EPEVTQTPSHQVTQMGQEVILRCVPISNHLYFYWYRQILGQKVEFLVSFYNNEISEKSEIFDDQFSVERPDGSNFTLKIRSTKLEDSAMYFCASSDRQGSYGYTFGSGTRLTVV.

This clonotype was detected many times. The rearrangement links TRBV6-2 or TRBV6-3 to TRBJ2-7; TRBD2 is a possible D gene (7 bases). Germline V gives CDR1 MNHEY, CDR2 SVGEGT. The CDR3 covers 15 residues. Trimming cost V 5 bases and J 3 bases, with 17 bases left between them. The CDR3 DNA sequence: TGTGCCAGCAGTATAGGGGGGGGGAGCGGCTACGAGCAGTACTTC. It yields the protein CASSIGGGSGYEQYF.

This clonotype has a count of ten or more. V usage is TRBV11-2 and J usage is TRBJ2-3; 9 nucleotides agree with TRBD2. The germline V gene encodes CDR1 SGHAT and CDR2 FQNNGV. V trimming: 1 base; J trimming: 2 bases; junction bases outside the gene matches: 4. The CDR3 contains 16 residues. This chain's CDR3 is CASSLGTSAFTDTQYF. DNA of the CDR3: TGTGCCAGCAGCTTAGGGACTAGCGCATTCACAGATACGCAGTATTTT.

At least ten counts were recorded for this clonotype. The chain is built from TRBV30 and TRBJ1-6, with TRBD1 identical over 9 bases. The CDR3 has 13 amino acids. Germline lookup yields CDR1 GTSNPN and CDR2 SVGIG (reference sequence). The junction had 3 bases not matched to a gene; V was cut back by 2 bases and J by 10 bases. The CDR3 is CAWSTGGYSPLHF. CDR3 DNA: TGTGCCTGGAGTACAGGGGGCTACTCACCCCTCCACTTT.

In this sample, this clonotype turned up many times. The genes are TRBV6-1 and TRBJ2-5, with TRBD1 as a possible D gene (6 bases). V was clipped by 4 bases and J by 7 bases, with 16 bases between them. This CDR3 region has 14 residues. Germline-derived CDR1 and CDR2 are MNHNS and SASEGT. CDR3 DNA sequence: TGTGCCAGCAGTGGTAGACAGGCCCTACTGACCCAGTACTTC. It encodes CASSGRQALLTQYF.

The table lists this clonotype with many counts. V gene TRBV11-3 combines with J gene TRBJ2-7, with a possible D match to TRBD1 (5 bases). The CDR3 spans 14 residues. Germline CDR1 reads SGHNT; CDR2 reads YENEEA. The V gene lost 4 bases and the J gene lost 3 bases, with 13 bases spanning the gap. CDR3: CASSSQGVSYEQYF. CDR3 nucleotides: TGTGCCAGCAGCTCCCAGGGCGTCAGCTACGAGCAGTACTTC.

The V call is TRBV19, the J call TRBJ1-1; no definite D call. In germline, CDR1 is LNHDA, CDR2 SQIVND (reference sequence). The CDR3 is made up of 13 amino acids. The V end was cut by 6 bases, the J end by 7 bases, with 15 bases between. The CDR3 spells CASSRVDGLEAFF. CDR3 nucleotides: TGTGCCAGTAGCCGAGTGGACGGTCTTGAAGCTTTCTTT.